The 19 T cell receptor beta chains in this list originate from one sample, sequenced in a study of technical replicates of blood from a handful of donors. The protocol was immunoSEQ multiplex PCR, while the TCRdb copy is restricted to in-frame clones and leaves out a portion. The profile shows just under 85,000 clones, around nine tenths of them singletons. Sequencing was carried out using T cells isolated from PBMCs. Receptors were obtained from a human donor in good health.

The rearrangement links TRBV2 to TRBJ2-1, with a possible D match to TRBD2 (6 bases). Germline CDR1 SNHLY, CDR2 FYNNEI. The CDR3 is made up of 14 amino acids. V shed 8 bases and J shed 10 bases, with 21 bases lying between them. As DNA, the CDR3 is TGTGCCAGCGAATCTTACACCGGGAGCGACGAGCAGTTCTTC. Amino acids: CASESYTGSDEQFF.

This chain joins TRBV5-1 and TRBJ1-2; unclear D gene. Germline CDR1 SGHRS, CDR2 YFSETQ. The CDR3 consists of 14 residues. Trimming pared 0 bases from V and 4 bases from J, leaving 10 bases between. The CDR3 spells CASSLAVDFYGYTF. The CDR3 DNA is TGCGCCAGCAGCTTGGCCGTGGACTTCTATGGCTACACCTTC.

This clone was found once. The CDR3 loop is CASSVRDPRGDTGELFF. For the CDR3, the DNA is TGCGCCAGCAGCGTCAGGGATCCCCGTGGGGACACCGGGGAGCTGTTTTTT. The chain recombines TRBV4-1 with TRBJ2-2, with D possibly TRBD1 on 5 matching bases. The CDR3 runs 17 residues. V was shortened by 5 bases and J by 3 bases, with 19 bases between the two germline ends. Germline-derived CDR1 and CDR2 are MGHRA and YSYEKL.

This CDR3 reads CASGLRLAGAFEQFF. In nucleotides, the CDR3 is TGTGCTAGTGGTTTACGACTAGCGGGAGCTTTCGAGCAGTTCTTC. The rearrangement uses TRBV12-5 and TRBJ2-1, with 12 bases fitting TRBD2. This CDR3 region has 15 residues. V dropped 3 bases and J dropped 10; count of bases not matched to a gene: 7. CDR1 is LGHNT, CDR2 FRNRAP, per germline.

This rearrangement joins TRBV7-2 to TRBJ2-1, with D perhaps matching TRBD2 (6 bases). This CDR3 is built from 17 residues. Trimming pared 5 bases from V and 7 bases from J, leaving 24 bases between. The germline CDR1 and CDR2 sequences are SGHTA and FQGNSA. This chain's CDR3 is CASSRAQVGSFKNEQFF. The CDR3 nucleotides are TGTGCCAGCAGCAGGGCTCAGGTCGGGAGTTTCAAAAATGAGCAGTTCTTC.

This chain uses TRBV2 with TRBJ2-7; 8 nucleotides agree with TRBD2. The CDR3 is made up of 13 amino acids. The germline V gene encodes CDR1 SNHLY and CDR2 FYNNEI. J gave up 6 bases and V 6 bases, and 7 bases lay outside the gene matches. For the CDR3, the DNA is TGTGCCAGCAGCTCTCTCCGGGGGGGCGAGCAGTACTTC. Encoded protein: CASSSLRGGEQYF.

This clone has more than one count but fewer than ten. The chain carries TRBV4-2 and TRBJ1-5; D perhaps matches TRBD1 (5 bases). Trimming left V 0 bases short and J 1 base short, with 7 bases between. The CDR3 contains 15 residues. Germline V lookup: CDR1 LGHNA, CDR2 YNFKEQ. CDR3 sequence: CASSQEAGSNQPQHF. Written as DNA, the CDR3 is TGTGCCAGCAGCCAAGAGGCAGGGAGCAATCAGCCCCAGCATTTT.

V and J are TRBV6-1 and TRBJ1-4; TRBD1 matches at 7 bases. Germline V CDR1 and CDR2: MNHNS, SASEGT. The CDR3 has 15 amino acids. Germline trimming cut 1 base from V and 7 bases from J; bases unmatched to any gene: 6. The CDR3 loop is CASSEGRGLGEKLFF. Here the CDR3 DNA reads TGTGCCAGCAGTGAAGGGAGGGGGCTGGGTGAAAAACTGTTTTTT.

The V and J genes are TRBV2 and TRBJ2-7, with 7 bases lining up with TRBD1. Germline V CDR1 and CDR2: SNHLY, FYNNEI. V lost 5 bases, J lost 3 bases, and 25 bases stayed unmatched. This CDR3 is built from 20 residues. CDR3 DNA: TGTGCCAGCAGTTTAAACGAAGAACAGGGGAATTACCTTTCTCACTACGAGCAGTACTTC. Amino acids: CASSLNEEQGNYLSHYEQYF.

The chain joins TRBV5-5 to TRBJ2-1; TRBD2 agrees at 9 bases. Trimming cost V 0 bases and J 8 bases; bases outside gene matches: 12. Germline CDR1 and CDR2: SGHKS and YYEKEE (reference sequence). The CDR3 totals 17 residues. The CDR3 loop is CASSLAERGDPLDEQFF. Here the CDR3 DNA reads TGTGCCAGCAGCTTGGCCGAGCGGGGGGATCCGTTAGATGAGCAGTTCTTC. Using reference TRBV5-5 and TRBJ2-1 for the parts outside the CDR3, the full variable domain is DAGVTQSPTHLIKTRGQQVTLRCSPISGHKSVSWYQQVLGQGPQFIFQYYEKEERGRGNFPDRFSARQFPNYSSELNVNALLLGDSALYLCASSLAERGDPLDEQFFGPGTRLTVL.

The chain combines TRBV5-6 with TRBJ2-7; maybe TRBD2 (6 bases). In germline, CDR1 is SGHDT, CDR2 YYEEEE. V lost 4 bases and J lost 4, with 12 bases in between. The CDR3 is 13 residues long. CDR3 nucleotides: TGTGCCAGCAGCAGACTAGAACTTTACGAGCAGTACTTC. It translates to CASSRLELYEQYF.

This chain links TRBV28 with TRBJ1-2; 9 positions agree with TRBD1. The germline gives CDR1 MDHEN, CDR2 SYDVKM. The CDR3 extends over 15 amino acids. The trim removed 8 bases at V and 4 bases at J, leaving 11 bases unmatched. The CDR3 loop reads CASETLGQGSYGYTF. The CDR3 DNA sequence: TGTGCCAGCGAAACGTTAGGACAGGGGAGCTATGGCTACACCTTC.

In its sample, this clone was seen a few times. CDR3: CASSSFRTAVTTNEKLFF. CDR3 bases: TGTGCCAGCAGCTCTTTTAGGACAGCTGTTACAACTAATGAAAAACTGTTTTTT. V is TRBV5-6 and J is TRBJ1-4; D may be TRBD1 (6 bases). CDR3 size: 18 residues. V dropped 3 bases and J dropped 0 bases, with 18 bases sitting between them. Germline CDR1 and CDR2: SGHDT and YYEEEE.

The chain recombines TRBV11-1 with TRBJ2-3; 8 nucleotides align to TRBD1. Unmatched junction bases numbered 15, after V lost 4 bases and J lost 3 bases. The length of the CDR3 is 18 residues. Germline-derived CDR1 and CDR2 are SGHAT and FQDESV (reference sequence). The chain's CDR3 is CASSSTYSQGAMTDTQYF. The DNA of the CDR3 is TGTGCCAGCAGCTCCACATATAGCCAGGGGGCTATGACAGATACGCAGTATTTT. Drawing the rest from reference TRBV11-1 and TRBJ2-3, the complete variable domain is EAEVAQSPRYKITEKSQAVAFWCDPISGHATLYWYRQILGQGPELLVQFQDESVVDDSQLPKDRFSAERLKGVDSTLKIQPAELGDSAMYLCASSSTYSQGAMTDTQYFGPGTRLTVL.

J is TRBJ2-1 and V is TRBV11-3; maybe TRBD2 (6 bases). V lost 10 bases, J lost 8 bases, and 12 bases lay in between. The CDR3 sequence is 11 residues long. Germline CDR1 is SGHNT and CDR2 is YENEEA. DNA for the CDR3: TGTGCCACCGCGGGCGGGGATGAGCAGTTCTTC. As protein: CATAGGDEQFF.

The chain links TRBV15 to TRBJ2-1; possible D gene TRBD2, 6 bases. The CDR3 covers 16 residues. Germline CDR1 reads LNHNV; CDR2 reads YYDKDF (reference sequence). Trimming cost V 0 bases and J 2 bases, with 11 bases left between them. CDR3 nucleotides: TGTGCCACCAGCAGAGACCTGGGGGGTCCCTACAATGAGCAGTTCTTC. Amino acids: CATSRDLGGPYNEQFF.

This clone has just a few counts. The rearrangement joins TRBV7-3 to TRBJ1-2; a possible D gene is TRBD1 (6 bases). V lost 1 base and J 6 bases, leaving 9 bases between the germline ends. The germline CDR1 and CDR2 sequences are SGHTA and FQGTGA. The CDR3 spans 13 residues. The CDR3 spells CASSLKQGHGYTF. CDR3 coding DNA: TGTGCCAGCAGCTTAAAACAGGGTCATGGCTACACCTTC. The variable domain in full, completed from reference TRBV7-3 and TRBJ1-2, reads GAGVSQTPSNKVTEKGKYVELRCDPISGHTALYWYRQSLGQGPEFLIYFQGTGAADDSGLPNDRFFAVRPEGSVSTLKIQRTERGDSAVYLCASSLKQGHGYTFGSGTRLTVV.

This sequence joins TRBV5-1 and TRBJ1-4, with unresolved D. Germline V gene lookup returns CDR1 SGHRS and CDR2 YFSETQ. V lost 2 bases, J lost 7 bases, and 15 bases lay in between. This CDR3 is 15 amino acids long. The CDR3 coding sequence is TGCGCCAGCAGCTTAATTTCCCGGGAGGGTGAAAAACTGTTTTTT. Translation: CASSLISREGEKLFF. Filled out from reference TRBV5-1 and TRBJ1-4, the complete variable domain reads KAGVTQTPRYLIKTRGQQVTLSCSPISGHRSVSWYQQTPGQGLQFLFEYFSETQRNKGNFPGRFSGRQFSNSRSEMNVSTLELGDSALYLCASSLISREGEKLFFGSGTQLSVL.

This chain uses TRBV5-1 with TRBJ1-4; D not certain. CDR3 size: 13 residues. Germline-derived CDR1 and CDR2 are SGHRS and YFSETQ. V was shortened by 3 bases and J by 3 bases, with 6 bases between the two germline ends. CDR3 DNA sequence: TGCGCCAGCAGCTCCCTCCCTAATGAAAAACTGTTTTTT. Amino acids: CASSSLPNEKLFF.